This T cell receptor beta chain is drawn from a study of tissue T cells after allogeneic stem cell transplantation. This clone was detected only once. Its antigen is still unknown. Gene names are the mouse ones. The sequenced fragment ends 1 residue before the CDR3 boundary, so the rest is inferred from the germline J gene. The V end lost 4 bases, the J end lost 7 bases, and 20 bases lay between the germline ends. Looked up from germline, CDR1 is LGHNA and CDR2 is YSYQKL. CDR3 length equals 16 residues. TCRbeta CDR3 was sequenced at survey depth with template counts. Clones were sequenced by immunoSEQ multiplex PCR, and TCRdb holds only the in-frame ones, with some missing. The sample lists 40,000 to 60,000 clones, roughly four fifths occurring once. Study conclusions and caveats: Anatomically similar tissues had similar TCR repertoires within each patient. Limitations included a small, clinically heterogeneous cohort and limited sampling depth. Only a limited share of tissue TCRs appeared in blood or spleen.

Source material: sorted cells pooled from one or two spleens. The TCR comes from a pool of C57BL/6 mice in good health. The rearrangement joins TRBV2 to TRBJ2-1, with D perhaps matching TRBD1 (9 bases). The CDR3 sequence is CASSPDRGSGGAEQFF. The covered CDR3 bases are TGTGCCAGCAGCCCGGACAGGGGATCTGGGGGGGCTGAGCAGTTC.